What follows are 17 T cell receptor beta chains derived from one specimen sequenced in a study of vaccination effects on CD4 cells after COVID-19. Upon completion of about eleven days in culture, CD4+ T cells were isolated. Their recognized antigens are unknown. Method: immunoSEQ multiplex PCR; TCRdb's copy keeps in-frame clones and lacks some. Of over 45,000 clones in the sample, 70% to 80% were seen once. Specimen: CD4+ T cells from PBMCs cultured without peptide, collected before COVID-19 vaccination. The receptors derive from a human donor who received a COVID-19 vaccine.

The chain couples TRBV18 to TRBJ2-1, with 8 bases matching TRBD2. Germline trimming cut 3 bases from V and 6 bases from J; bases unmatched to any gene: 10. The germline CDR1 and CDR2 sequences are KGHSH and LQKENI. This CDR3 comprises 16 residues. For the CDR3, the DNA is TGTGCCAGCTCACCTATTTCGGGGGGGAAAATCAATGAGCAGTTCTTC. Translating gives CASSPISGGKINEQFF.

This clone was recorded only once. The J gene is TRBJ1-1, the V gene TRBV7-3; D uncertain. The CDR3 has 15 residues. Germline lookup yields CDR1 SGHTA and CDR2 FQGTGA. Trimming stripped 3 bases from V and 3 bases from J, with 14 bases between. The CDR3 region has the DNA TGTGCCAGCAGCTTCCCCCCCACAGCTTACACTGAAGCTTTCTTT. Translating gives CASSFPPTAYTEAFF.

CDR3 protein: CASQSTPRAGELFF. In DNA form, the CDR3 reads TGCGCCAGCCAGTCGACCCCCCGGGCCGGGGAGCTGTTTTTT. V gene TRBV5-1 combines with J gene TRBJ2-2; no clear D gene. The CDR3 has 14 residues. Germline CDR1 is SGHRS and CDR2 is YFSETQ. V was cut by 7 bases and J by 6 bases, with 16 bases left in between.

In its sample, this clone was seen once. The rearrangement joins TRBV9 to TRBJ2-2; the match to TRBD2 covers 7 bases. The V and J ends lost 0 bases and 4 bases, in that order; junction bases with no gene match: 6. This CDR3 comprises 16 residues. Germline lookup yields CDR1 SGDLS and CDR2 YYNGEE. The DNA for the CDR3 is TGTGCCAGCAGCGTAGTGGGCGGGGGTGTCACCGGGGAGCTGTTTTTT. Its protein is CASSVVGGGVTGELFF.

The CDR3 sequence is CASSLGQGIAKNIQYF. The CDR3 DNA follows: TGCGCCAGCAGCTTGGGACAGGGAATAGCCAAAAACATTCAGTACTTC. The chain links TRBV5-1 to TRBJ2-4; 7 nucleotides match TRBD1. V gave up 0 bases and J gave up 0 bases; unmatched junction bases: 3. Germline V gene data show CDR1 as SGHRS and CDR2 as YFSETQ. The CDR3 totals 16 residues.

The chain recombines TRBV9 with TRBJ1-2, with D possibly TRBD1 on 6 matching bases. The germline V gene has CDR1 SGDLS and CDR2 YYNGEE. Trimming took off 0 bases at V and 4 bases at J, with 13 bases between the two ends. The CDR3 extends over 15 amino acids. CDR3 DNA: TGTGCCAGCAGCGTAGCGCAGGGGAATAGCTATGGCTACACCTTC. Amino acids: CASSVAQGNSYGYTF.

The chain joins TRBV5-1 to TRBJ2-3; TRBD1 or TRBD2 may be the D gene (6 bases each). V was clipped by 0 bases and J by 0 bases, with 8 bases between them. The CDR3 runs to 15 residues. CDR1 is SGHRS and CDR2 is YFSETQ in the germline V gene. CDR3 sequence reads: CASSLGGASTDTQYF. CDR3 nucleotides: TGCGCCAGCAGCTTGGGGGGGGCCAGCACAGATACGCAGTATTTT.

This chain connects TRBV6-2 or TRBV6-3 to TRBJ2-7, with no clear D. The CDR3 length is 14 residues. Germline V gene data show CDR1 as MNHEY and CDR2 as SVGEGT. Trimming stripped 0 bases from V and 3 bases from J, with 9 bases between. The CDR3, as DNA: TGTGCCAGCAGTTACTCGGTCTCCGGCTACGAGCAGTACGTC. Translating gives CASSYSVSGYEQYV.

V gene TRBV7-3 combines with J gene TRBJ2-1; the D is unclear. Trimming pared 2 bases from V and 0 bases from J, leaving 5 bases between. The CDR3 contains 14 residues. In germline, CDR1 is SGHTA, CDR2 FQGTGA. The CDR3 DNA reads as TGTGCCAGCAGCTTACAGGACTCCTACAATGAGCAGTTCTTC. It encodes CASSLQDSYNEQFF.

The rearrangement joins TRBV7-2 to TRBJ1-2; D gene uncertain. Germline V gives CDR1 SGHTA, CDR2 FQGNSA. Trimming left V 5 bases short and J 2 bases short, with 15 bases between. The CDR3 totals 15 residues. CDR3 nucleotide sequence: TGTGCCAGCAGCCAATATTACACAGTGAACTATGGCTACACCTTC. It translates to CASSQYYTVNYGYTF.

CDR3 residues: CASSHKGGASGGRETQYF. The CDR3 coding sequence is TGTGCCAGCAGCCACAAAGGAGGGGCTAGCGGGGGCCGGGAGACCCAGTACTTC. V usage is TRBV3-1 (or the pseudogene TRBV3-2) and J usage is TRBJ2-5, with 10 positions matching TRBD2. The V gene's germline CDR1 is LGHDT and CDR2 YNNKEL (reference sequence). The junction had 15 bases not matched to a gene; V was cut back by 3 bases and J by 5 bases. This CDR3 comprises 18 residues.

V gene TRBV5-1 combines with J gene TRBJ2-1, with 8 nucleotides matching TRBD1. Trimming took 4 bases from V and 8 from J; bases not matched to a gene: 8. Looked up from germline, CDR1 is SGHRS and CDR2 is YFSETQ. CDR3 length: 14 amino acids. The CDR3 DNA follows: TGCGCCAGCAGCCAAGCCGACAGGGGCGATGAGCAGTTCTTC. Translation gives CASSQADRGDEQFF.

This rearrangement joins TRBV7-2 to TRBJ1-3, with D hard to call. The ends were cut back, 4 bases at V and 0 bases at J, with 13 bases in the middle. The CDR3 contains 16 residues. The germline CDR1 and CDR2 sequences are SGHTA and FQGNSA. The CDR3 bases are TGTGCCAGCAGCTGGTGGACGGCTAGCTCTGGAAACACCATATATTTT. Encoded protein: CASSWWTASSGNTIYF. Full variable domain (missing parts from reference TRBV7-2 and TRBJ1-3): GAGVSQSPSNKVTEKGKDVELRCDPISGHTALYWYRQSLGQGLEFLIYFQGNSAPDKSGLPSDRFSAERTGGSVSTLTIQRTQQEDSAVYLCASSWWTASSGNTIYFGEGSWLTVV.

Note on this clone: A junction end diverges from the germline sequence, so it may reflect a read error. The chain couples TRBV18 to TRBJ2-3, with D possibly TRBD1 on 6 matching bases. Germline V CDR1 and CDR2: KGHSH, LQKENI. The length of the CDR3 is 18 residues. CDR3 residues: CASSSPLWAGDYTYTQYF. The CDR3 coding sequence is TGTGCCAGCTCGTCTCCCCTCTGGGCAGGGGATTACACATATACGCAGTATTTT.

V is TRBV30 and J is TRBJ1-4; D ambiguous. This CDR3 contains 14 residues. Trimming removed 0 bases from V and 0 bases from J, with 5 bases in between. Germline assignment: CDR1 GTSNPN and CDR2 SVGIG (reference sequence). CDR3 DNA sequence: TGTGCCTGGAGTGTTGAGTCAACTAATGAAAAACTGTTTTTT. Amino acid sequence: CAWSVESTNEKLFF.

This chain links TRBV12-3 or TRBV12-4 with TRBJ1-5; 8 bases fit TRBD1. V shed 6 bases and J 15 bases; nucleotides not matched to a gene: 7. This CDR3 is built from 11 residues. CDR3 protein: CASSHGQGRHF. The DNA for the CDR3 is TGTGCCAGCAGCCACGGACAGGGAAGGCATTTT.

The chain links TRBV18 to TRBJ2-7; 8 bases fit TRBD1. The CDR3 is 13 amino acids. Trimming at V came to 3 bases and at J to 5 bases, leaving 3 bases not matched to a gene. The V gene's germline CDR1 is KGHSH and CDR2 LQKENI. CDR3 DNA: TGTGCCAGCTCACCCGGACAGGGCCACGAGCAGTACGTC. Amino acids: CASSPGQGHEQYV.